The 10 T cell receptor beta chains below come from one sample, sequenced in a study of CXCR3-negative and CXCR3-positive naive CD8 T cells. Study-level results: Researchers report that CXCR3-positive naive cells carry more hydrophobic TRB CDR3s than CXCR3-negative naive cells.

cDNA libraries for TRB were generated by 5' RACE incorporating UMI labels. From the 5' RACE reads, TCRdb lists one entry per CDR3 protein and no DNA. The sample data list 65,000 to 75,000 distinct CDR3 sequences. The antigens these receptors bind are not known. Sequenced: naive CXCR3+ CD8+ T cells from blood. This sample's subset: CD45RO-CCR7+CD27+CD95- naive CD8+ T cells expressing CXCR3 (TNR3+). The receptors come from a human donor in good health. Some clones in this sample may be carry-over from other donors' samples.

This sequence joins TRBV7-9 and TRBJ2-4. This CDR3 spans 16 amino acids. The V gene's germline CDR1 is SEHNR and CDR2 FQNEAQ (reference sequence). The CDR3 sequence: CASSLFDKVAKNIQYF.

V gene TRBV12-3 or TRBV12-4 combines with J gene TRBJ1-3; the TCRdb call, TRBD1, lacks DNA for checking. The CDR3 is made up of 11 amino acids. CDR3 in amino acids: CASLSGDTIYF.

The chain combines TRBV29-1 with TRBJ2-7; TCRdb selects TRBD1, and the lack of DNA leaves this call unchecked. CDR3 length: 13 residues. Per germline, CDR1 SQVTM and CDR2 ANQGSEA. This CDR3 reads CSVGTGSSYEQYF.

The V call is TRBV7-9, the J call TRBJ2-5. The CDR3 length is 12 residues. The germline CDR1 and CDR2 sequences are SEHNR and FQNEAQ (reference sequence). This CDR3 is CASSLVVETQYF.

CDR3 loop: CAVPRQRSSGANVLTF. The chain has TRBV7-9 and TRBJ2-6; TCRdb's D call, TRBD1, is unchecked because there is no DNA. The CDR3 sequence is 16 residues long. CDR1 and CDR2 (germline): SEHNR, FQNEAQ (reference sequence).

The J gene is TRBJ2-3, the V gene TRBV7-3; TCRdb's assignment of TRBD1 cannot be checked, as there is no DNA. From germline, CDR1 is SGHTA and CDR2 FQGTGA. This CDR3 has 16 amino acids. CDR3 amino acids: CASSSDRDRITDTQYF.

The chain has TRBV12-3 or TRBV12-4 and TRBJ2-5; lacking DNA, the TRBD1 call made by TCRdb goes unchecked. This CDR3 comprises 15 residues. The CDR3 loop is CASSQDRAFQETQYF.

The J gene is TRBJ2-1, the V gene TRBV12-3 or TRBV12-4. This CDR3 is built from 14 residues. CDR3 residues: CASITGSSYNEQFF.

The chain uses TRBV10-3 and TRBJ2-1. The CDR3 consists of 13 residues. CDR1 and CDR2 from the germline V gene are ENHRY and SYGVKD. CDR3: CAIGLGLLSEQFF.

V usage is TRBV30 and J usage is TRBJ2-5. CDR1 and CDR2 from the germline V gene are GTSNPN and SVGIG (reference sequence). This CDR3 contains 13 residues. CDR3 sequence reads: CAWSVLTVETQYF.